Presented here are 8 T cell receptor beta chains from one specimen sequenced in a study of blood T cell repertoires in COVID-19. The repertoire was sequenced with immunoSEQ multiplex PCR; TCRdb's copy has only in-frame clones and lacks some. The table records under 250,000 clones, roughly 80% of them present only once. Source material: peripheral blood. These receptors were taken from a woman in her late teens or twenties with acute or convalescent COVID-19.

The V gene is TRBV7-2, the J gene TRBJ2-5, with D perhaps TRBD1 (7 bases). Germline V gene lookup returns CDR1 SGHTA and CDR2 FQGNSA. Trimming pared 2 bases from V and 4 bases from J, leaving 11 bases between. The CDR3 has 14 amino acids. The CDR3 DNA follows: TGTGCCAGCAGCTTAACTCAGGGGGGAGAGACCCAGTACTTC. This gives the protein CASSLTQGGETQYF. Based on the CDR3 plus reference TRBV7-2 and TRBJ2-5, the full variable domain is GAGVSQSPSNKVTEKGKDVELRCDPISGHTALYWYRQSLGQGLEFLIYFQGNSAPDKSGLPSDRFSAERTGGSVSTLTIQRTQQEDSAVYLCASSLTQGGETQYFGPGTRLLVL.

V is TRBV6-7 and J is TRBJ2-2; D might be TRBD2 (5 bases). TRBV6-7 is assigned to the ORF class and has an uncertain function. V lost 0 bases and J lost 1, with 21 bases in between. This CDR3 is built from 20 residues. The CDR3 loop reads CASSYSVARRPGVNTGELFF. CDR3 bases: TGTGCCAGCAGTTACTCAGTGGCTAGGAGGCCGGGCGTGAACACCGGGGAGCTGTTTTTT.

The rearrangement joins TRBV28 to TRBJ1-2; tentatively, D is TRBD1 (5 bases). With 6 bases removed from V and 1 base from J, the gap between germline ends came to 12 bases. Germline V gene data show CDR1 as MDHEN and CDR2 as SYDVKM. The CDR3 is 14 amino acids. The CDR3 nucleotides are TGTGCCAGCAGCTCCGACAGTTATAACTATGGCTACACCTTC. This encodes CASSSDSYNYGYTF.

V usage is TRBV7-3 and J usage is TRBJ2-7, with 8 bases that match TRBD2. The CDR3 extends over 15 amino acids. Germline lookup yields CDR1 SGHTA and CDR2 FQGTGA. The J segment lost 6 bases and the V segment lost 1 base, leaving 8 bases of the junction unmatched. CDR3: CASSLIPGRASEQYF. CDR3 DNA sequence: TGTGCCAGCAGCTTAATACCCGGGAGGGCCTCCGAGCAGTACTTC. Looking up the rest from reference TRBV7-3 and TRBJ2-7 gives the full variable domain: GAGVSQTPSNKVTEKGKYVELRCDPISGHTALYWYRQSLGQGPEFLIYFQGTGAADDSGLPNDRFFAVRPEGSVSTLKIQRTERGDSAVYLCASSLIPGRASEQYFGPGTRLTVT.

CDR3 residues: CASKRGRNTEAFF. The CDR3 bases are TGCGCCAGCAAAAGGGGGCGGAACACTGAAGCTTTCTTT. The V call is TRBV10-2, the J call TRBJ1-1, with 7 bases matching TRBD1. The CDR3 is 13 amino acids. Trimming cost V 7 bases and J 1 base; bases outside gene matches: 3. Germline values: CDR1 WSHSY, CDR2 SAAADI.

Here the CDR3 DNA reads TGTGCCAGCAGCCCCCAAGACAGACAGCCCCAGCATTTT. It codes for CASSPQDRQPQHF. The rearrangement uses TRBV3-1 (or the pseudogene TRBV3-2) and TRBJ1-5; the D gene is possibly TRBD1 (5 bases). Trimming took off 4 bases at V and 7 bases at J, with 11 bases between the two ends. The CDR3 is made up of 13 amino acids. Germline V gives CDR1 LGHDT, CDR2 YNNKEL (reference sequence).

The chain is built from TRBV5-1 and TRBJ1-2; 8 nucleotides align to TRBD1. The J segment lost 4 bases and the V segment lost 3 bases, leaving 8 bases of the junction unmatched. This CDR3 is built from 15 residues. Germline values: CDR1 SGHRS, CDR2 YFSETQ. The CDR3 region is CASSSFRGLGYGYTF. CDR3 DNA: TGCGCCAGCAGCTCGTTCAGGGGGCTCGGCTATGGCTACACCTTC.

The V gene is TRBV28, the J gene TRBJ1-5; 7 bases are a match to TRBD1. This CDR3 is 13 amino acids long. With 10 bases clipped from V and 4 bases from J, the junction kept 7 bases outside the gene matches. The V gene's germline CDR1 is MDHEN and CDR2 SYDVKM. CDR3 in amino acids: CATGTDQNQPQHF. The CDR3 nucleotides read TGTGCCACCGGGACAGACCAAAATCAGCCCCAGCATTTT.